This TCR beta chain was captured by sequencing in a study of regulatory T cells in long-lasting Graves disease. Overall study results and limits: New patients shared approximately 930 public clonotypes, fewer than the 2,500 to 3,500 shared by persistent patients.

Time point specified: newly diagnosed GD, antithyroid drugs for less than 3 months. Construction of the TCR library relied on RNA isolated from PBMCs. To make TCR beta libraries, researchers used iRepertoire HTBI primers and Arm-PCR of CDR3 regions. TCRdb called the multiplex PCR reads again in MiXCR, with one record for every CDR3 protein. The table shows about 430,000 distinct CDR3 sequences, with about 15% occurring only once. The table lists this clonotype with a few counts. What it binds is not known. These data were also filed under a second study, of T cells in Graves' hyperthyroidism and ophthalmopathy. That publication notes: Patients were aged 18 to 65, had disease duration under 2 months, and had newly diagnosed hyperthyroidism.

The sequences come from peripheral blood mononuclear cells (PBMCs), collected at new diagnosis, from a patient treated with antithyroid drugs. This clonotype originated in a woman in her 40s with Graves disease.

This CDR3 reads CASSQDRGLAGVTDTQYF. The CDR3 coding sequence is TGCGCCAGCAGCCAAGATCGGGGACTAGCGGGAGTCACAGATACGCAGTATTTT. The V call is TRBV4-3, the J call TRBJ2-3; 14 bases map to TRBD2. CDR3 size: 18 residues. V dropped 0 bases and J dropped 2; count of bases not matched to a gene: 4. The germline gives CDR1 LGHNA, CDR2 YSLEER.